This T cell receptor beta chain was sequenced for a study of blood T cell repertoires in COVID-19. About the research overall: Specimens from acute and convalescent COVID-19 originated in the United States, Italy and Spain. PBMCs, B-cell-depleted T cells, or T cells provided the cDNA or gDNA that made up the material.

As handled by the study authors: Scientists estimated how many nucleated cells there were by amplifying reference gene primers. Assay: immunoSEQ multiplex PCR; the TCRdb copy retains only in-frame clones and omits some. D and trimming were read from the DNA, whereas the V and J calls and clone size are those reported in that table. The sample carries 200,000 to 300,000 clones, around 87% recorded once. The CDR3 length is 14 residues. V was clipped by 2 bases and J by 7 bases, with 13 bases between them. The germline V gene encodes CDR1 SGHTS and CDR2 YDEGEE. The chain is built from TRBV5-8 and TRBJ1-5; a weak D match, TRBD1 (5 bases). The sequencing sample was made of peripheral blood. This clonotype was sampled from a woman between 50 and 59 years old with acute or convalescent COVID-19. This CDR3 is CASSLRGAGQPQHF. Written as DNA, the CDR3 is TGTGCCAGCAGCTTACGGGGCGCGGGGCAGCCCCAGCATTTT.